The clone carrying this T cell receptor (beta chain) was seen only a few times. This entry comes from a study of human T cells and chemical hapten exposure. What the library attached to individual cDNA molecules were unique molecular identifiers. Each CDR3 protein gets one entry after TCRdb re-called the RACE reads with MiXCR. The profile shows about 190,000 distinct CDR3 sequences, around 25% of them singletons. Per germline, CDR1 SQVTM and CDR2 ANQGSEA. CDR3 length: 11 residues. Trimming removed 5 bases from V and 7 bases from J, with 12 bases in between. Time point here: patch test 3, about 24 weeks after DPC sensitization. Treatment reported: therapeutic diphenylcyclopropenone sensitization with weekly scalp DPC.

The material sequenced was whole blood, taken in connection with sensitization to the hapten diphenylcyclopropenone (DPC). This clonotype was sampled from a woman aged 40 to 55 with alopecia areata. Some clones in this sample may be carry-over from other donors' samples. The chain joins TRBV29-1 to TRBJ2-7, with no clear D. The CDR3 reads CSVRRALEQYF. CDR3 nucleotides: TGCAGCGTTCGAAGGGCCTTGGAGCAGTACTTC.